This T cell receptor beta chain was profiled in a study of blood T cell repertoires in COVID-19. TCRdb's table, derived via immunoSEQ multiplex PCR, lists solely in-frame clones and lacks some. The sample lists 390,000 or so clones, around 92% occurring once. Germline CDR1 reads SGHVS; CDR2 reads FQNEAQ. Trimming removed 2 bases from V and 3 bases from J; junction bases left unmatched: 3. The CDR3 sequence is 14 residues long. This sequence joins TRBV7-8 and TRBJ1-1, with 7 positions matching TRBD1. The source is a woman in her twenties or thirties with COVID-19, enrolled during active disease. Sequenced sample: peripheral blood. The CDR3 here is CASSLQGEYTEAFF. The CDR3 DNA is TGTGCCAGCAGCTTACAGGGGGAGTACACTGAAGCTTTCTTT. The variable domain in full, completed from reference TRBV7-8 and TRBJ1-1, reads GAGVSQSPRYKVAKRGQDVALRCDPISGHVSLFWYQQALGQGPEFLTYFQNEAQLDKSGLPSDRFFAERPEGSVSTLKIQRTQQEDSAVYLCASSLQGEYTEAFFGQGTRLTVV.